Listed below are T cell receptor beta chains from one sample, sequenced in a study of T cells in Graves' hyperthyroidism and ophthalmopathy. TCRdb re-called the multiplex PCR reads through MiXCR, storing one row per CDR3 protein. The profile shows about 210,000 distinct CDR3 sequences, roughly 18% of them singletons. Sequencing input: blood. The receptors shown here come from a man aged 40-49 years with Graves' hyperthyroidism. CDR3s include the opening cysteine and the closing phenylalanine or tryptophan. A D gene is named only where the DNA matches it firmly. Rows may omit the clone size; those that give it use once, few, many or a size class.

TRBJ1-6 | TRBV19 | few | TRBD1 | CASSIGGTGGSPLHF | TGTGCCAGTAGTATCGGCGGGACAGGGGGTTCACCCCTCCACTTT
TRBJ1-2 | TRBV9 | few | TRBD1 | CASSERDREDYGYTF | TGTGCCAGCAGCGAGAGGGACAGGGAAGACTATGGCTACACCTTC
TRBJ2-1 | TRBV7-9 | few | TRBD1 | CASSKLPRQGDYNEQFF | TGTGCCAGCAGCAAACTACCCCGACAGGGGGATTACAATGAGCAGTTCTTC
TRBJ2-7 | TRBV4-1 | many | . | CASSRTGTQSPYEQYF | TGCGCCAGCAGCCGAACCGGGACACAGAGTCCCTACGAGCAGTACTTC
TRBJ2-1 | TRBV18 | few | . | CASSFRQDNEQFF | TGTGCCAGCTCATTTCGACAGGACAATGAGCAGTTCTTC
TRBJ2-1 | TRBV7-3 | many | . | CASSLNAGGGQFF | TGTGCCAGCAGCTTAAATGCCGGGGGCGGGCAGTTCTTC
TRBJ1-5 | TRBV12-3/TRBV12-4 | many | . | CASSFGLAGGGQPQHF | TGTGCCAGCAGTTTCGGCCTTGCGGGGGGTGGTCAGCCCCAGCATTTT
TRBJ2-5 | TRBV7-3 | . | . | CASSSGRMETQYF | TGTGCCAGCAGCTCCGGACGGATGGAGACCCAGTACTTC
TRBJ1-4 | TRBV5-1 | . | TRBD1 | CASSFSPGQGEVEKLFF | TGCGCCAGCAGCTTCTCCCCGGGACAGGGAGAGGTTGAAAAACTGTTTTTT
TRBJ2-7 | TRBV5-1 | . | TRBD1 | CASSLRTGAEQYF | TGCGCCAGCAGCTTGAGGACAGGGGCCGAGCAGTACTTC
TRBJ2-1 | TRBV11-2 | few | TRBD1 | CASSFSGTGEIEQFF | TGTGCCAGCAGCTTCTCCGGGACAGGGGAAATCGAGCAGTTCTTC
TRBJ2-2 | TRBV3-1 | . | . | CASSQNGPSSGELFF | TGTGCCAGCAGCCAAAATGGGCCGAGTTCCGGGGAGCTGTTTTTT
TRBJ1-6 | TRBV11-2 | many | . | CASSSRGYGESPLHF | TGTGCCAGCAGCTCGAGGGGATACGGGGAGTCACCCCTCCACTTT
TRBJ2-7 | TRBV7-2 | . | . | CASSLGSSEYYEQYF | TGTGCCAGCAGCTTAGGTTCTAGCGAATACTACGAGCAGTACTTC
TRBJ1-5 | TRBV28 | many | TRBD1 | CASSSLGQRPSNQPQHF | TGTGCCAGCAGTTCTTTGGGACAGAGACCTAGCAATCAGCCCCAGCATTTT
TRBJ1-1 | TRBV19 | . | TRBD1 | CASSIWTGRTEAFF | TGTGCCAGTAGTATATGGACAGGGAGGACTGAAGCTTTCTTT
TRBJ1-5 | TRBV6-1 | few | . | CASSGSGDQPQHF | TGTGCCAGCAGTGGTTCCGGGGATCAGCCCCAGCATTTT
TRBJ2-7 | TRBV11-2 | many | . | CASIRDFDTYEQYF | TGTGCCAGCATCCGGGACTTCGACACCTACGAGCAGTACTTC
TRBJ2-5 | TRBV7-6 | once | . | CASSLVSRDEGTQYF | TGTGCCAGCAGCTTAGTTAGCAGGGATGAAGGGACCCAGTACTTC
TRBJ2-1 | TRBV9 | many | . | CASSLEPSDYNEQFF | TGTGCCAGCAGTTTAGAGCCTAGCGACTACAATGAGCAGTTCTTC
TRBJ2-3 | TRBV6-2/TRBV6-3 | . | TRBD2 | CASSQGLAGPYTDTQYF | TGTGCCAGCAGCCAGGGACTAGCGGGGCCCTACACAGATACGCAGTATTTT
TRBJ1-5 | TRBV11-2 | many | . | CASSGGTRENQPQHF | TGTGCCAGCAGCGGAGGGACTCGTGAAAATCAGCCCCAGCATTTT
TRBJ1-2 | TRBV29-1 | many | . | CSVEVGYGYTF | TGCAGCGTCGAAGTCGGCTATGGCTACACCTTC
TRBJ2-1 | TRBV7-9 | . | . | CASSLEGVALGEEQFF | TGTGCCAGCAGCCTAGAGGGAGTGGCTCTGGGGGAGGAGCAGTTCTTC
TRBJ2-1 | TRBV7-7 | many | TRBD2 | CASSSTAGGGNEQFF | TGTGCTAGCAGCTCAACCGCGGGGGGGGGCAATGAGCAGTTCTTC
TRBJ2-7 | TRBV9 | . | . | CASSVEDSYEQYF | TGTGCCAGCAGCGTAGAGGACAGCTACGAGCAGTACTTC
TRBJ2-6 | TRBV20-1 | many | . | CSATHGSSGANVLTF | TGCAGTGCTACGCACGGGTCCTCTGGGGCCAACGTCCTGACTTTC
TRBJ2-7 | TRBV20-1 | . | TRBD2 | CSARGYERGTYEQYF | TGCAGTGCTAGAGGCTACGAGCGGGGGACCTACGAGCAGTACTTC
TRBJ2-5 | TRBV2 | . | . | CASSEGGGGGETQYF | TGTGCCAGCAGTGAAGGTGGAGGGGGCGGGGAGACCCAGTACTTC
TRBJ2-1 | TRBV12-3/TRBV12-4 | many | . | CASISGLFSYNEQFF | TGTGCCAGCATCTCAGGACTCTTCTCCTACAATGAGCAGTTCTTC
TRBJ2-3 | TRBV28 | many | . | CASRTSTDTQYF | TGTGCCAGCCGGACGAGCACAGATACGCAGTATTTT
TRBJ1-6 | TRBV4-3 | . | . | CASSLTGGDSPLHF | TGCGCCAGCAGCCTCACGGGGGGGGATTCACCCCTCCACTTT
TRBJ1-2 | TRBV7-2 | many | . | CASSLGAPPGDSGYTF | TGTGCCAGCAGCTTAGGGGCCCCCCCAGGGGACTCTGGCTACACCTTC
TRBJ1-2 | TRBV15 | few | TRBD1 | CATRAGTGLTNYGYTF | TGTGCCACCAGAGCCGGGACAGGGCTTACTAACTATGGCTACACCTTC
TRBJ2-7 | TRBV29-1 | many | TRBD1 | CSVEMASSGQTYEQYF | TGCAGCGTTGAAATGGCGTCCTCGGGACAGACCTACGAGCAGTACTTC
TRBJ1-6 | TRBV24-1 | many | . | CAAPPDPSSYNSPLHF | TGTGCCGCCCCCCCAGACCCAAGCTCCTATAATTCACCCCTCCACTTT
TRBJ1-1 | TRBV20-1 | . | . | CSAREGSTEAFF | TGCAGTGCTAGAGAGGGGAGCACTGAAGCTTTCTTT
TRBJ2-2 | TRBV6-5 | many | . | CASSYFPEANTGELFF | TGTGCCAGCAGTTACTTTCCCGAAGCGAACACCGGGGAGCTGTTTTTT
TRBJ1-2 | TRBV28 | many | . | CASTIDRLNYGYTF | TGTGCCAGCACCATAGACAGACTTAACTATGGCTACACCTTC
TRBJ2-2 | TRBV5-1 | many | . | CASSLDPSAGELFF | TGCGCCAGCAGCTTGGATCCGTCAGCTGGGGAGCTGTTTTTT
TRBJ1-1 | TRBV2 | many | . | CASSQQGSSTEAFF | TGTGCCAGCAGCCAACAGGGATCTAGCACTGAAGCTTTCTTT
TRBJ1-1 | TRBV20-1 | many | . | CSAGRNTEAFF | TGCAGTGCGGGTCGGAACACTGAAGCTTTCTTT
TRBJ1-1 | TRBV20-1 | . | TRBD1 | CSARDRQGRSEAFF | TGCAGTGCTAGAGATAGACAGGGTAGGTCTGAAGCTTTCTTT
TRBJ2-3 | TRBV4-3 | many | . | CASSQDSGNTQYF | TGCGCCAGCAGCCAAGATTCAGGGAATACGCAGTATTTT
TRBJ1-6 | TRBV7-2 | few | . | CASTQQGSHSPLHF | TGTGCCAGCACTCAACAGGGTTCACATTCACCCCTCCACTTT
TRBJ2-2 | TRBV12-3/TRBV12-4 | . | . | CASSPRPQGSGELFF | TGTGCCAGCAGCCCCCGTCCGCAGGGGTCCGGGGAGCTGTTTTTT
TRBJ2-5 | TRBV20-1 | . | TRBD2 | CSARVYGLAGGERETQYF | TGCAGTGCTAGAGTATACGGACTAGCGGGGGGGGAGCGAGAGACCCAGTACTTC
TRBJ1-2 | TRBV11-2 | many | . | CASRPPRANYGYTF | TGTGCCAGCAGACCCCCCAGGGCTAACTATGGCTACACCTTC
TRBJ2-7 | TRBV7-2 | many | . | CASSPNPGAKHEQYF | TGTGCCAGCAGCCCCAATCCGGGGGCTAAACACGAGCAGTACTTC
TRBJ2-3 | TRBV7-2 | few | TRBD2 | CASSLVAGGRDTQYF | TGTGCCAGCAGCTTAGTAGCGGGGGGGCGAGATACGCAGTATTTT
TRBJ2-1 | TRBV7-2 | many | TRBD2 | CASSFRSSGDNEQFF | TGTGCCAGCAGCTTTCGGTCTAGCGGGGACAATGAGCAGTTCTTC
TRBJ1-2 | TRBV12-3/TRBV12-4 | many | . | CASSPRGLGNLYGYTF | TGTGCCAGCAGTCCCAGAGGTTTGGGGAACCTCTATGGCTACACCTTC
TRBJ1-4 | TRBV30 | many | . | CAWEDLGTRNNEKLFF | TGTGCCTGGGAGGACCTTGGGACACGAAATAATGAAAAACTGTTTTTT
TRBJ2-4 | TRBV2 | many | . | CASSPYGGAVNIQYF | TGTGCCAGCAGTCCATATGGGGGGGCGGTGAACATTCAGTACTTC
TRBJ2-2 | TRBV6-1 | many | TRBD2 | CASNPLAGGSNTGELFF | TGTGCCAGCAACCCACTAGCGGGGGGGTCGAACACCGGGGAGCTGTTTTTT
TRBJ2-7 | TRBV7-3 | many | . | CASSLTRASEQYF | TGTGCCAGCAGCTTAACTCGGGCTAGTGAGCAGTACTTC
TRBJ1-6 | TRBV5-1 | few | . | CASSLQRSGNSPLHF | TGCGCCAGCAGCCTACAAAGGTCGGGGAATTCACCCCTCCACTTT
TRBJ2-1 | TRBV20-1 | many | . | CSARAGHGVNEQFF | TGCAGTGCTAGAGCCGGGCATGGGGTCAATGAGCAGTTCTTC
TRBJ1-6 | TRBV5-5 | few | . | CASSLPGAPLHF | TGTGCCAGCAGCTTGCCTGGAGCACCCCTCCACTTT
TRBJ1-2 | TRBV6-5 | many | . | CASSYSEITLYGYTF | TGTGCCAGCAGTTACTCGGAGATTACGCTCTATGGCTACACCTTC